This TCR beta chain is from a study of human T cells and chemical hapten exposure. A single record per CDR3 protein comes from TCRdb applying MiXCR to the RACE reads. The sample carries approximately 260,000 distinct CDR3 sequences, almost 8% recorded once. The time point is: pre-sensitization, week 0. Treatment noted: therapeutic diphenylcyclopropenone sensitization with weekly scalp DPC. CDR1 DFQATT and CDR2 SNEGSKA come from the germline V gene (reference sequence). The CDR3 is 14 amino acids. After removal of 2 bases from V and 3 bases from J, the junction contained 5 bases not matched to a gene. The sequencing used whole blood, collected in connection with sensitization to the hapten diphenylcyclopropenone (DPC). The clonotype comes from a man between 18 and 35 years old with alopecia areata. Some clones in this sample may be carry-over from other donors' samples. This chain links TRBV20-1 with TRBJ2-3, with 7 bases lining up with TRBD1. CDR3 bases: TGCAGTGCTAGAATACAGGGGATGACAGATACGCAGTATTTT. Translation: CSARIQGMTDTQYF.